The next 5 T cell receptor beta chains were all read from a single sample in a study of beta chain features in type 1 diabetes. These receptors are not linked to any known antigen. Investigators reverse transcribed all isolated RNA, so they sequenced expressed TCRB transcripts. TCRdb's copy holds only in-frame clones and misses some; the assay was immunoSEQ multiplex PCR. The data hold 200,000 to 250,000 clones, with more than 15% observed a single time. General study findings and limits: Moderate but significant shortening of TCRB CDR3s was recorded in all four CD4+ subsets from Type 1 diabetes patients.

The sample was naive CD4+ T cells from blood. The origin of the receptors is a man aged 30 to 39 with type 1 diabetes.

This clone was observed a handful of times. The DNA of the CDR3 is TGTGCCAGCAGCCAAATGCCGGGCTGGCTAGGCAAAGATACGCAGTATTTT. Its protein is CASSQMPGWLGKDTQYF. The chain couples TRBV7-8 to TRBJ2-3; no definite D call. Trimming cost V 5 bases and J 5 bases, with 23 bases left between them. The germline V gene has CDR1 SGHVS and CDR2 FQNEAQ. This CDR3 contains 17 residues.

The CDR3 sequence: CASSLGDRSKGFF. For the CDR3, the DNA is TGTGCCAGCAGCTTGGGAGACAGGTCCAAGGGGTTCTTC. This sequence joins TRBV7-9 and TRBJ2-1; D is possibly TRBD1 (6 bases). V was clipped by 3 bases and J by 15 bases, with 18 bases between them. In germline, CDR1 is SEHNR, CDR2 FQNEAQ (reference sequence). This CDR3 is built from 13 residues.

The V and J genes are TRBV28 and TRBJ1-1; tentatively, D is TRBD1 (5 bases). V gave up 4 bases and J gave up 8 bases, with 11 bases separating them. The CDR3 is 12 residues long. CDR1 is MDHEN and CDR2 is SYDVKM in the germline V gene. The CDR3 sequence is CASSSTGYEAFF. CDR3 in DNA: TGTGCCAGCAGTTCCACAGGATACGAAGCTTTCTTT.

The chain is built from TRBV5-4 and TRBJ2-7, with D unresolved. The V and J ends lost 2 bases and 0 bases respectively, with 6 bases between them. CDR1 SGHNT and CDR2 YYREEE come from the germline V gene (reference sequence). The CDR3 is made up of 13 amino acids. The CDR3 sequence is CASSFANSYEQYF. As DNA, the CDR3 is TGTGCCAGCAGCTTTGCGAACTCCTACGAGCAGTACTTC.

This chain uses TRBV28 with TRBJ2-5, with a tentative D call TRBD2 (5 bases). Between the trimmed V and J ends, which lost 1 base and 5 bases, there was a span of 17 bases. The CDR3 contains 16 residues. The germline gives CDR1 MDHEN, CDR2 SYDVKM. DNA for the CDR3: TGTGCCAGCAGTTTATTCCCACTAGGACGGGTGGAGACCCAGTACTTC. Protein sequence: CASSLFPLGRVETQYF. The full variable domain, with the rest looked up from reference TRBV28 and TRBJ2-5, is DVKVTQSSRYLVKRTGEKVFLECVQDMDHENMFWYRQDPGLGLRLIYFSYDVKMKEKGDIPEGYSVSREKKERFSLILESASTNQTSMYLCASSLFPLGRVETQYFGPGTRLLVL.